These 21 T cell receptor beta chains came from one sample sequenced in a study of Tregs in tolerant kidney transplant recipients. Profiled with immunoSEQ multiplex PCR; TCRdb holds only in-frame clones, not every one. The sample has 40,000 to 50,000 clones, under 95% seen once. Sequenced material: Tregs from blood. The receptors originated from a human donor in good health.

This clone was observed once. The rearrangement joins TRBV19 to TRBJ1-2; no clear D. Germline V gene sequence: CDR1 LNHDA, CDR2 SQIVND (reference sequence). CDR3 length: 13 amino acids. The germline V and J ends were trimmed by 7 bases and 0 bases, with 9 bases remaining between them. The CDR3 DNA follows: TGTGCCAGTACGGCCGGAACTAACTATGGCTACACCTTC. Translated, it gives CASTAGTNYGYTF.

The gene calls are TRBV14 and TRBJ1-4; D not resolved. Germline V gene data show CDR1 as SGHDN and CDR2 as FVKESK. Trimming cost V 4 bases and J 2 bases, with 17 bases left between them. The CDR3 is made up of 17 amino acids. CDR3 DNA: TGTGCCAGCAGCCCTTGGACCGCGGTGGGGACTAATGAAAAACTGTTTTTT. Translation gives CASSPWTAVGTNEKLFF.

The chain couples TRBV5-4 to TRBJ1-2; TRBD1 aligns across 7 bases. The CDR3 has 14 amino acids. Trimming took 4 bases from V and 6 from J; bases not matched to a gene: 9. Germline CDR1 SGHNT, CDR2 YYREEE (reference sequence). DNA of the CDR3: TGTGCCAGCAGCGGCCGGGACAGTGAGGATGGCTACACCTTC. Its protein is CASSGRDSEDGYTF.

V gene TRBV4-2 combines with J gene TRBJ1-2; D is unclear. Germline V gives CDR1 LGHNA, CDR2 YNFKEQ. CDR3 length: 13 residues. Trimming took off 1 base at V and 5 bases at J, with 8 bases between the two ends. CDR3 amino acids: CASSQARRYGYTF. CDR3 bases: TGTGCCAGCAGCCAAGCTCGGAGGTATGGCTACACCTTC.

The rearrangement uses TRBV10-1 and TRBJ2-3, with 15 bases aligning to TRBD2. V trimming: 6 bases; J trimming: 3 bases; junction bases outside the gene matches: 1. Germline values: CDR1 WNHNN, CDR2 SYGVQD (reference sequence). The CDR3 extends over 15 amino acids. The CDR3 loop is CASSGTSGRTDTQYF. CDR3 nucleotide sequence: TGCGCCAGCAGCGGGACTAGCGGGAGGACAGATACGCAGTATTTT.

The genes are TRBV7-6 and TRBJ1-4; the D gene is possibly TRBD1 (5 bases). Germline CDR1 and CDR2: SGHVS and FNYEAQ. V lost 0 bases, J lost 0 bases, and 11 bases lay in between. The CDR3 runs 17 residues. The CDR3 coding sequence is TGTGCCAGCAGCTTAGCCAATGGGGCAGCAACTAATGAAAAACTGTTTTTT. Translated, it gives CASSLANGAATNEKLFF.

This chain uses TRBV19 with TRBJ1-4, with 9 nucleotides matching TRBD1. Trimming at V came to 3 bases and at J to 5 bases, leaving 7 bases not matched to a gene. Germline-derived CDR1 and CDR2 are LNHDA and SQIVND (reference sequence). The CDR3 spans 16 residues. The CDR3 sequence is CASSIGTGKGNEKLFF. Written as DNA, the CDR3 is TGTGCCAGTAGTATTGGGACAGGGAAAGGCAATGAAAAACTGTTTTTT.

The chain combines TRBV25-1 with TRBJ1-5; tentative D call: TRBD1 (5 bases). Germline-derived CDR1 and CDR2 are MGHDK and SYGVNS. The V and J ends lost 5 bases and 7 bases respectively, with 21 bases between them. The CDR3 has 16 amino acids. The CDR3 here is CASSSQGRGESQPQHF. CDR3 DNA: TGTGCCAGCAGTAGCCAGGGACGAGGTGAAAGCCAGCCCCAGCATTTT.

The chain combines TRBV5-1 with TRBJ2-1; D is unresolved. V was cut by 0 bases and J by 9 bases, with 7 bases left in between. The CDR3 covers 12 residues. Germline assignment: CDR1 SGHRS and CDR2 YFSETQ. The CDR3 loop is CASSLEVGEQFF. In DNA form, the CDR3 reads TGCGCCAGCAGCTTGGAAGTAGGTGAGCAGTTCTTC.

J is TRBJ2-7 and V is TRBV5-4, with D uncertain. Germline loops: CDR1 SGHNT, CDR2 YYREEE (reference sequence). V was pared by 1 base and J by 6 bases, with 14 bases between. This CDR3 is 14 amino acids long. CDR3 sequence (DNA): TGTGCCAGCAGCTTGTTAGGACCCCTTGCCGAGCAGTACTTC. Protein sequence: CASSLLGPLAEQYF.

This clone was seen once. V is TRBV7-9 and J is TRBJ1-4; D uncertain. The germline V gene has CDR1 SEHNR and CDR2 FQNEAQ (reference sequence). The CDR3 consists of 16 residues. V was trimmed by 2 bases and J by 4 bases, leaving 14 bases between them. The CDR3 DNA follows: TGTGCCAGCAGCTTAAAGGGAGGCTCCGGTAATGAAAAACTGTTTTTT. Its translation: CASSLKGGSGNEKLFF.

V gene TRBV2 combines with J gene TRBJ1-3; TRBD1 aligns across 8 bases. V gave up 1 base and J gave up 4 bases; unmatched junction bases: 3. This CDR3 region has 15 residues. Per germline, CDR1 SNHLY and CDR2 FYNNEI. CDR3 region: CASSEGRGQGNTIYF. Written as DNA, the CDR3 is TGTGCCAGCAGTGAAGGCAGGGGGCAAGGAAACACCATATATTTT.

V gene TRBV5-4 combines with J gene TRBJ2-5; 12 bases are a match to TRBD2. Trimming removed 1 base from V and 5 bases from J; junction bases left unmatched: 6. The CDR3 has 16 residues. Germline CDR1 and CDR2: SGHNT and YYREEE (reference sequence). This chain's CDR3 is CASSLNLAGGPETQYF. The CDR3, as DNA: TGTGCCAGCAGCTTGAATCTAGCGGGGGGGCCCGAGACCCAGTACTTC.

This sequence joins TRBV10-1 and TRBJ2-3; 11 positions match TRBD2. Per germline, CDR1 WNHNN and CDR2 SYGVQD (reference sequence). CDR3 size: 14 residues. V was clipped by 5 bases and J by 4 bases; unmatched bases: 2. DNA for the CDR3: TGCGCCAGCAGTAGTAGCGGGAGGGCAGATACGCAGTATTTT. Its protein is CASSSSGRADTQYF.

This clone was counted a few times. V and J are TRBV27 and TRBJ2-1; TRBD2 matches at 8 bases. The germline V gene has CDR1 MNHEY and CDR2 SMNVEV (reference sequence). J gave up 7 bases and V 4 bases, and 9 bases lay outside the gene matches. The CDR3 is 15 amino acids. The CDR3 coding sequence is TGTGCCAGCAGTTGGGTCGGGGGGGGCTGGAATGAGCAGTTCTTC. It codes for CASSWVGGGWNEQFF.

The V and J genes are TRBV7-6 and TRBJ2-5; a possible D gene is TRBD2 (6 bases). The J call may be faulty, since TRBJ2-7 better matches the DNA end. The CDR3 length is 14 residues. CDR1 and CDR2 (germline): SGHVS, FNYEAQ. CDR3 sequence: CASSPGGVPYEQYF. The CDR3 bases are TGTGCCAGCAGCCCAGGAGGGGTTCCCTACGAGCAGTACTTC.

This rearrangement joins TRBV4-1 to TRBJ2-1; D possibly matches TRBD1 or TRBD2 (6 bases each). The CDR3 is 15 amino acids. The V end was cut by 4 bases, the J end by 0 bases, with 10 bases between. Germline CDR1 and CDR2: MGHRA and YSYEKL. The CDR3 reads CASSRGASSYNEQFF. Written as DNA, the CDR3 is TGCGCCAGCAGCCGGGGGGCTAGCTCCTACAATGAGCAGTTCTTC.

V and J are TRBV30 and TRBJ2-5; 13 bases agree with TRBD2. The ends lost 3 bases at V and 2 bases at J; junction bases unmatched: 6. CDR3 size: 16 residues. In germline, CDR1 is GTSNPN, CDR2 SVGIG (reference sequence). The CDR3 protein is CAWSRGLAGIQETQYF. The DNA for the CDR3 is TGTGCCTGGAGCAGGGGACTAGCGGGGATACAAGAGACCCAGTACTTC.

The chain links TRBV14 to TRBJ1-1; tentatively, D is TRBD1 (5 bases). CDR3 size: 15 residues. V lost 1 base to trimming and J lost 3 bases, with 12 bases between them. Germline CDR1 is SGHDN and CDR2 is FVKESK. The CDR3 protein is CASSQVAGRYTEAFF. DNA for the CDR3: TGTGCCAGCAGCCAAGTGGCAGGGAGGTACACTGAAGCTTTCTTT. Full variable domain (remainder filled in from reference TRBV14 and TRBJ1-1): EAGVTQFPSHSVIEKGQTVTLRCDPISGHDNLYWYRRVMGKEIKFLLHFVKESKQDESGMPNNRFLAERTGGTYSTLKVQPAELEDSGVYFCASSQVAGRYTEAFFGQGTRLTVV.

Points on this clone: This specimen includes other DNA sequences encoding the same CDR3. The rearrangement joins TRBV19 to TRBJ2-1; maybe TRBD2 (5 bases). The CDR3 is made up of 15 amino acids. Trimming left V 4 bases short and J 4 bases short, with 14 bases between. Per the germline V gene, CDR1 is LNHDA and CDR2 is SQIVND (reference sequence). DNA for the CDR3: TGTGCCAGTAGTACCCCTAGCAGCGCTTACAATGAGCAGTTCTTC. It yields the protein CASSTPSSAYNEQFF.

This clone was counted a few times. The rearrangement uses TRBV18 and TRBJ1-3; D gene ambiguous. Germline CDR1 and CDR2: KGHSH and LQKENI. This CDR3 is built from 19 residues. V lost 6 bases and J 2 bases, leaving 26 bases between the germline ends. CDR3 in DNA: TGTGCCAGCTCTCCCTCGCGGACCACACCGCCGAAAACTGGAAACACCATATATTTT. Amino acids: CASSPSRTTPPKTGNTIYF.